A selection of T cell receptor beta chains follows, all from one sample in a study of control samples from healthy donors and cancer patients. Profiled with immunoSEQ multiplex PCR; TCRdb holds only in-frame clones, not every one. The sample contains 390,000 or so clones, 80% to 95% of which appear only once. Material for sequencing was PBMCs. The source is a man aged 35 to 55 with head and neck cancer. Each CDR3 is given with its conserved first and last residue. A D gene is named only where the DNA matches it firmly. Not all rows give a size; the values are once, few, many and, for expanded clones, a class.

V,size,J,D,CDR3,DNA
TRBV20-1,NA,TRBJ2-7,NA,CSASNRDEQYF,TGCAGTGCTAGTAACAGGGACGAGCAGTACTTC
TRBV2,NA,TRBJ1-4,NA,CASSPSGENEKLFF,TGTGCCAGCAGTCCCTCCGGCGAAAATGAAAAACTGTTTTTT
TRBV5-6,NA,TRBJ2-5,NA,CASSLLTSQETQYF,TGTGCCAGCAGCTTGCTCACTAGCCAAGAGACCCAGTACTTC
TRBV7-9,NA,TRBJ2-6,NA,CASSPLVRTTGANVLTF,TGTGCCAGCAGCCCCCTCGTAAGAACCACAGGGGCCAACGTCCTGACTTTC
TRBV19,NA,TRBJ2-7,NA,CASSFYGRHAAANYEQYF,TGTGCCAGTAGTTTCTATGGACGCCATGCAGCCGCCAACTACGAGCAGTACTTC
TRBV27,NA,TRBJ1-1,TRBD1,CASSGQGRGMNTEAFF,TGTGCCAGCAGCGGACAGGGCCGGGGAATGAACACTGAAGCTTTCTTT
TRBV18,NA,TRBJ2-7,NA,CASSPGNYEQYF,TGTGCCAGCTCACCTGGGAACTACGAGCAGTACTTC
TRBV3-1/TRBV3-2,NA,TRBJ1-3,NA,CASSQDRFPVGNTIYF,TGTGCCAGCAGCCAAGATAGATTCCCAGTAGGAAACACCATATATTTT
TRBV15,NA,TRBJ2-5,NA,CATTPLGSQETQYF,TGTGCCACCACCCCCCTGGGTTCCCAAGAGACCCAGTACTTC
TRBV10-2,NA,TRBJ2-2,NA,CASSGYAGGTGELFF,TGCGCCAGCAGTGGGTACGCTGGCGGCACCGGGGAGCTGTTTTTT
TRBV5-8,once,TRBJ1-5,NA,CASSLVDQPQHF,TGTGCCAGCAGCTTGGTTGATCAGCCCCAGCATTTT
TRBV5-3,NA,TRBJ1-5,NA,CARSKAGDQPQHF,TGTGCCAGAAGCAAGGCGGGTGATCAGCCCCAGCATTTT
TRBV27,NA,TRBJ1-2,TRBD1,CASGLNLGQSYGYTF,TGTGCCAGCGGCCTTAATTTGGGACAGTCCTATGGCTACACCTTC
TRBV7-2,NA,TRBJ1-5,TRBD1,CASSERQGNQPQHF,TGTGCCAGCAGCGAAAGACAGGGGAATCAGCCCCAGCATTTT
TRBV18,NA,TRBJ1-1,NA,CASSRPDTEAFF,TGTGCCAGCTCCCGTCCTGACACTGAAGCTTTCTTT
TRBV6-2/TRBV6-3,NA,TRBJ1-5,NA,CASSSNFDGQPQHF,TGTGCCAGCAGTTCCAACTTTGACGGACAGCCCCAGCATTTT
TRBV28,once,TRBJ2-1,NA,CASSSPHRDEQFF,TGTGCCAGCAGTTCCCCTCATCGGGATGAGCAGTTCTTC
TRBV5-1,NA,TRBJ2-1,TRBD2,CASSLVERRGANEQFF,TGCGCCAGCAGCTTGGTAGAAAGGCGGGGGGCCAATGAGCAGTTCTTC
TRBV5-1,NA,TRBJ1-4,TRBD1,CASSSTGSREKLFF,TGCGCCAGCAGCTCGACAGGGAGTCGGGAAAAACTGTTTTTT
TRBV7-3,NA,TRBJ2-6,TRBD1,CASGRGQGSGANVLTF,TGTGCCAGCGGCCGGGGACAGGGGTCTGGGGCCAACGTCCTGACTTTC
TRBV19,NA,TRBJ2-4,NA,CASSPGTKNIQYF,TGTGCCAGTAGCCCAGGGACCAAAAACATTCAGTACTTC
TRBV28,once,TRBJ1-2,TRBD1,CASSPTLWTGRGYTF,TGTGCCAGCAGTCCGACCCTTTGGACAGGGCGCGGCTACACCTTC
TRBV7-2,NA,TRBJ1-6,NA,CASSPLLSHNSPLHF,TGTGCCAGCAGCCCCCTTTTATCTCATAATTCACCCCTCCACTTT
TRBV30,NA,TRBJ2-7,TRBD2,CAWRGKGLAGYNEQYF,TGTGCCTGGAGAGGCAAGGGACTAGCGGGATATAACGAGCAGTACTTC
TRBV19,NA,TRBJ1-2,TRBD1,CASTGTGVGGYTF,TGTGCCAGTACAGGGACAGGGGTCGGCGGCTACACCTTC
TRBV6-5,NA,TRBJ1-2,NA,CASKVDEGHYGYTF,TGTGCCAGCAAGGTCGACGAGGGCCACTATGGCTACACCTTC
TRBV3-1/TRBV3-2,once,TRBJ1-6,NA,CASSLGVFSSYNSPLHF,TGTGCCAGCAGCCTGGGGGTATTTAGCTCCTATAATTCACCCCTCCACTTT
TRBV5-1,NA,TRBJ2-4,NA,CASSLGQKNIQYF,TGCGCCAGCAGCTTGGGACAGAAAAACATTCAGTACTTC
TRBV30,NA,TRBJ1-1,NA,CAWRDINTEAFF,TGTGCCTGGAGGGACATTAACACTGAAGCTTTCTTT
TRBV6-5,NA,TRBJ1-3,NA,CASSRRGLGNTIYF,TGTGCCAGCAGCCGGAGAGGTTTGGGAAACACCATATATTTT
TRBV24-1,NA,TRBJ2-2,NA,CATSDSRGGTGELFF,TGTGCCACCAGTGATTCACGAGGGGGAACCGGGGAGCTGTTTTTT
TRBV5-1,NA,TRBJ1-2,TRBD1,CASSSGQDYGYTF,TGCGCCAGCAGCTCCGGACAGGACTATGGCTACACCTTC
TRBV9,NA,TRBJ2-3,TRBD1,CASRGTGLETDTQYF,TGTGCCAGCAGGGGGACAGGGTTAGAGACAGATACGCAGTATTTT
TRBV6-6,NA,TRBJ1-2,TRBD1,CASSYGTTGEYGYTF,TGTGCCAGCAGTTATGGGACGACAGGGGAGTATGGCTACACCTTC
TRBV24-1,NA,TRBJ1-2,NA,CATSDLVGAGYTF,TGTGCCACCAGTGATTTGGTGGGTGCAGGCTACACCTTC
TRBV9,many,TRBJ2-1,TRBD2,CASSVAGTIGDEQFF,TGTGCCAGCAGCGTAGCCGGGACTATAGGGGATGAGCAGTTCTTC
TRBV5-5,NA,TRBJ1-1,NA,CASSSGAGWTAFF,TGTGCCAGCAGCTCCGGCGCGGGTTGGACAGCTTTCTTT
TRBV10-2,few,TRBJ1-2,NA,CASKGNPSSEDYGYTF,TGCGCCAGCAAGGGGAACCCCTCTTCCGAGGACTATGGCTACACCTTC
TRBV30,once,TRBJ2-5,NA,CAWSVGGGAETQYF,TGTGCCTGGAGTGTAGGTGGGGGGGCGGAGACCCAGTACTTC
TRBV4-3,NA,TRBJ2-7,NA,CASSQTLGTPSYEQYF,TGCGCCAGCAGCCAGACACTAGGGACTCCATCCTACGAGCAGTACTTC
TRBV2,NA,TRBJ2-7,NA,CASSDGGGSYEQYF,TGTGCCAGCTCTGATGGGGGTGGGTCCTACGAGCAGTACTTC
TRBV6-1,NA,TRBJ2-7,NA,CASSDGAIGYEQYF,TGTGCCAGCAGTGACGGGGCGATAGGCTACGAGCAGTACTTC
TRBV3-1/TRBV3-2,NA,TRBJ2-1,NA,CASSPRFRTGSTYNEQFF,TGTGCCAGCAGCCCTCGCTTCCGGACGGGGTCAACTTACAATGAGCAGTTCTTC